One sample yielded the 10 T cell receptor beta chains listed below, sequenced in a study of shared clonotypes between healthy human individuals. The method was immunoSEQ multiplex PCR; TCRdb's version includes in-frame clones alone and lacks a portion of them. The repertoire holds roughly 2.5 million clones, with approximately 94% as singletons. The sequencing input was naive CD4+ T cells sorted from blood. Subset in this sample: CD45RA+ positively selected. These receptors came from a man between 18 and 35 years old in good health.

This clone occurred once. The sample holds other DNA sequences that translate to the same CDR3. This chain uses TRBV5-1 with TRBJ2-2; D gene uncertain. Germline V lookup: CDR1 SGHRS, CDR2 YFSETQ. Between the trimmed V and J ends, which lost 5 bases and 1 base, there was a span of 3 bases. The CDR3 loop spans 12 amino acids. CDR3 region: CASSENTGELFF. CDR3 bases: TGCGCCAGCAGTGAGAACACCGGGGAGCTGTTTTTT.

The chain links TRBV2 to TRBJ1-4, with D unclear. The germline gives CDR1 SNHLY, CDR2 FYNNEI. This CDR3 has 14 amino acids. V was shortened by 8 bases and J by 0 bases, with 10 bases between the two germline ends. In nucleotides, the CDR3 is TGTGCCAGCGGGGAAGGTGCAACTAATGAAAAACTGTTTTTT. Translated: CASGEGATNEKLFF. Supplemented by reference TRBV2 and TRBJ1-4, the full variable domain reads EPEVTQTPSHQVTQMGQEVILRCVPISNHLYFYWYRQILGQKVEFLVSFYNNEISEKSEIFDDQFSVERPDGSNFTLKIRSTKLEDSAMYFCASGEGATNEKLFFGSGTQLSVL.

This clone occurred a few times. The J gene is TRBJ1-1, the V gene TRBV5-1; the D is unclear. Germline V gene sequence: CDR1 SGHRS, CDR2 YFSETQ. Trimming left V 3 bases short and J 1 base short, with 10 bases between. This CDR3 is built from 14 residues. The CDR3 coding sequence is TGCGCCAGCAGCTCGGGTTCCGAGAACACTGAAGCTTTCTTT. It specifies CASSSGSENTEAFF.

CDR3 residues: CASSGKLAGVVDTQYF. CDR3 nucleotides: TGCGCCAGCAGTGGGAAACTAGCGGGAGTGGTAGATACGCAGTATTTT. This chain links TRBV10-2 with TRBJ2-3; TRBD2 aligns across 11 bases. Germline lookup yields CDR1 WSHSY and CDR2 SAAADI. CDR3 size: 16 residues. The V segment lost 4 bases and the J segment 5 bases; nucleotides outside the gene matches: 8.

CDR3 protein: CAISESGRVGGYTF. As DNA, the CDR3 is TGTGCCATCAGTGAGTCGGGCAGGGTCGGTGGCTACACCTTC. V is TRBV10-3 and J is TRBJ1-2; D is possibly TRBD1 (5 bases). V lost 0 bases and J lost 7, with 12 bases in between. The CDR3 runs to 14 residues. Germline V gene sequence: CDR1 ENHRY, CDR2 SYGVKD.

This sequence joins TRBV6-1 and TRBJ2-7; 8 bases map to TRBD1. The CDR3 spans 15 residues. The V and J ends lost 4 bases and 6 bases, in that order; junction bases with no gene match: 11. CDR1 is MNHNS, CDR2 SASEGT, per germline. The CDR3 DNA reads TGTGCCAGCAGTGGCACCGGGACAGGTTTTTCCGAGCAGTACTTC. Its translation is CASSGTGTGFSEQYF.

The chain has TRBV7-2 and TRBJ1-6; D is perhaps TRBD1 (6 bases). CDR1 and CDR2 (germline): SGHTA, FQGNSA. The CDR3 is 16 residues long. Trimming removed 1 base at V and 7 bases at J, with 14 bases between. The CDR3 DNA reads as TGTGCCAGCAGCTTAGGATGGGGGGCGTTAAATTCACCCCTCCACTTT. Encoded protein: CASSLGWGALNSPLHF. Full variable domain (rest looked up from reference TRBV7-2 and TRBJ1-6): GAGVSQSPSNKVTEKGKDVELRCDPISGHTALYWYRQSLGQGLEFLIYFQGNSAPDKSGLPSDRFSAERTGGSVSTLTIQRTQQEDSAVYLCASSLGWGALNSPLHFGNGTRLTVT.

The V call is TRBV7-6, the J call TRBJ1-6, with TRBD1 matching 9 bases. With V trimmed by 10 bases and J by 6 bases, 7 bases remained unmatched. The CDR3 loop spans 14 amino acids. Germline-derived CDR1 and CDR2 are SGHVS and FNYEAQ. The CDR3 spells CATKPGQGNSPLHF. CDR3 nucleotide sequence: TGTGCCACCAAGCCGGGACAGGGTAATTCACCCCTCCACTTT. Full variable domain (missing parts from reference TRBV7-6 and TRBJ1-6): GAGVSQSPRYKVTKRGQDVALRCDPISGHVSLYWYRQALGQGPEFLTYFNYEAQQDKSGLPNDRFSAERPEGSISTLTIQRTEQRDSAMYRCATKPGQGNSPLHFGNGTRLTVT.

This clone has a single count. The gene calls are TRBV7-9 and TRBJ2-3; 12 positions agree with TRBD1. The germline CDR1 and CDR2 sequences are SEHNR and FQNEAQ (reference sequence). This CDR3 region has 17 residues. V was clipped by 5 bases and J by 3 bases; unmatched bases: 9. DNA for the CDR3: TGTGCCAGCAGCCCATGGGACAGGGGGCGAGGTACAGATACGCAGTATTTT. This sequence encodes CASSPWDRGRGTDTQYF.

Turning to this clone: Being one base from a much bigger clone, this may be a read error. V usage is TRBV6-5 and J usage is TRBJ1-2, with a tentative D call TRBD1 (5 bases). Germline-derived CDR1 and CDR2 are MNHEY and SVGAGI. The germline V and J ends were trimmed by 2 bases and 6 bases, with 7 bases remaining between them. This CDR3 has 12 residues. The CDR3 is CASSYPGDGYTF. The CDR3 DNA follows: TGTGCCAGCAGTTACCCGGGGGATGGCTACACCTTC.